Listed below are T cell receptor beta chains from one sample, sequenced in a study of T-cell reconstitution after alpha-beta-depleted transplantation in children. TCRdb redid the calling of the PCR reads with MiXCR, one entry per CDR3 protein. The table lists some 220,000 distinct CDR3 sequences, approximately 9.5% of them singletons. Sample: PBMCs from the stem cell graft donor, taken from the stem cell graft. The receptors derive from a human donor who donated a stem cell graft to a child with acute lymphoblastic leukemia. CDR3s include the opening cysteine and the closing phenylalanine or tryptophan. The D gene is left open where the match is weak. Size is stated for part of the rows, as once, few or many counts, or as a class when the clone is expanded.

>few|NA|TRBJ1-2|TRBV10-3
TGTGCCATCAGTGAGTCGAACCGGGGCAGTCAGAGGGAGAGGGGCTACACCTTC
CAISESNRGSQRERGYTF
>few|NA|TRBJ1-5|TRBV12-3/TRBV12-4
TGTGCCAGCAGTTTAGGTTTTGATCAGCCCCAGCATTTT
CASSLGFDQPQHF
>many|NA|TRBJ2-3|TRBV7-9
TGTGCCAGCAGCTTAGGGACGAGGGATACGCAGTATTTT
CASSLGTRDTQYF
>many|TRBD2|TRBJ2-3|TRBV15
TGTGCCACCAGCAATAGCGGGGGGGAGGCAGATACGCAGTATTTT
CATSNSGGEADTQYF
>once|TRBD2|TRBJ2-1|TRBV6-2/TRBV6-3
TGTGCCAGCAGTCTCTCGCCCAAAGCCGGGACTAGCGCTCGCAATGAGCAGTTCTTC
CASSLSPKAGTSARNEQFF
>few|NA|TRBJ1-2|TRBV12-3/TRBV12-4
TGTGCCAGCAGCCCCGGTGGAAGTCATGGCTACACCTTC
CASSPGGSHGYTF
>few|NA|TRBJ2-2|TRBV5-1
TGCGCCAGCAGCTTCGGGGGTTTAGACACCGGGGAGCTGTTTTTT
CASSFGGLDTGELFF
>NA|NA|TRBJ1-1|TRBV12-3/TRBV12-4
TGTGCCAGCAGTACGAGGAGCGACACTGAAGCTTTCTTT
CASSTRSDTEAFF
>few|TRBD1|TRBJ1-1|TRBV18
TGTGCCAGCTCACCATCGACAGGGCAAGCTTTCTTT
CASSPSTGQAFF
>few|NA|TRBJ2-5|TRBV6-5
TGTGCCAGCAGTTACTCCCGCCCGTCGGAGACCCAGTACTTC
CASSYSRPSETQYF
>many|NA|TRBJ2-7|TRBV7-9
TGTGCCAGCAGCTTCGGGGCGGCCTACGAGCAGTACTTC
CASSFGAAYEQYF
>few|NA|TRBJ2-7|TRBV11-2
TGTGCCAGCAGCTTAGATTTTGCCTACGACGAGCAGTACTTC
CASSLDFAYDEQYF
>many|NA|TRBJ2-3|TRBV5-1
TGCGCCAGCAGCTTGGCGGGGGATCGCACAGATACGCAGTATTTT
CASSLAGDRTDTQYF
>NA|NA|TRBJ2-1|TRBV5-6
TGTGCCAGCAGCCTGTCGGGCTCAAGCTGGATTGAGCAGTTCTTC
CASSLSGSSWIEQFF
>NA|NA|TRBJ2-5|TRBV5-1
TGCGCCAGCAGCCCGAACGGGGATGAGGTAGAGACCCAGTACTTC
CASSPNGDEVETQYF
>NA|TRBD2|TRBJ2-3|TRBV6-2/TRBV6-3
TGTGCCAGCAGCGGGACTAGCGGGGGCCGAAGCACAGATACGCAGTATTTT
CASSGTSGGRSTDTQYF
>NA|NA|TRBJ1-5|TRBV7-6
TGTGCCAGCAGCTTAGGGACTGCGCGTTGGCAGCCCCAGCATTTT
CASSLGTARWQPQHF
>many|NA|TRBJ1-6|TRBV20-1
TGCAGTGCTAGAGGTTTGGTCACCTATAATTCACCCCTCCACTTT
CSARGLVTYNSPLHF
>NA|NA|TRBJ1-4|TRBV29-1
TGCAGCGCTACGGACAGCTCGGAAAAACTGTTTTTT
CSATDSSEKLFF
>many|NA|TRBJ2-7|TRBV7-2
TGTGCCAGCAGCTTATCCACAGGTCGTGGGGGGGCGTACGAGCAGTACTTC
CASSLSTGRGGAYEQYF
>many|NA|TRBJ2-7|TRBV7-9
TGTGCCAGCAGCTTAGGCAGGTCCTACGAGCAGTACTTC
CASSLGRSYEQYF
>many|NA|TRBJ1-3|TRBV6-1
TGTGCCAGCAGTATAGGGGACCTAACGGGGGGAAACACCATATATTTT
CASSIGDLTGGNTIYF
>few|NA|TRBJ1-2|TRBV25-1
TGTGCCAGCAGTGAATTTGGCCAGGGCAATGGCTACACCTTC
CASSEFGQGNGYTF
>few|TRBD2|TRBJ2-3|TRBV20-1
TGCAGTACCACTAGCGGGGTTAGCACAGATACGCAGTATTTT
CSTTSGVSTDTQYF
>NA|NA|TRBJ1-3|TRBV6-5
TGTGCCAGCAGTTACCACGAACAGGGAAGAAACACCATATATTTT
CASSYHEQGRNTIYF
>few|NA|TRBJ1-1|TRBV7-8
TGTGCCAGCAGCCCCTACCCGACGACCGAAGCTTTCTTT
CASSPYPTTEAFF
>many|TRBD2|TRBJ2-1|TRBV6-5
TGTGCCAGCAGTACTAGCGGGGGGGTGGGCAATGAGCAGTTCTTC
CASSTSGGVGNEQFF
>NA|NA|TRBJ1-5|TRBV6-2/TRBV6-3
TGTGCCGTCTCTATCAACAGCAATCAGCCCCAGCATTTT
CAVSINSNQPQHF
>NA|TRBD1|TRBJ1-1|TRBV6-5
TGTGCCACGGGGACAGCAGATTTTACATCGAACACTGAAGCTTTCTTT
CATGTADFTSNTEAFF
>many|NA|TRBJ1-1|TRBV20-1
TGCAGTGCTAGTGCTGGAAACACTGAAGCTTTCTTT
CSASAGNTEAFF
>many|NA|TRBJ2-3|TRBV5-6
TGTGCCAGCAGACCTGGACGAACGGATACGCAGTATTTT
CASRPGRTDTQYF
>few|NA|TRBJ2-7|TRBV4-1
TGCGCCAGCAGCCAACACACAGGGTCGTACGAGCAGTACTTC
CASSQHTGSYEQYF
>many|NA|TRBJ1-1|TRBV29-1
TGCAGCGTTGCCCCAAATACTGAAGCTTTCTTT
CSVAPNTEAFF
>many|NA|TRBJ2-1|TRBV3-1
TGTGCCAGCAGCCCCAGGGATCAAGGGGAGCAGTTCTTC
CASSPRDQGEQFF
>NA|NA|TRBJ2-3|TRBV6-2/TRBV6-3
TGTGCCAGCGAATCCCAGGGTTCAGATACGCAGTATTTT
CASESQGSDTQYF
>many|NA|TRBJ1-1|TRBV3-1
TGTGCCAGCAGCTCCGGAAACACTGAAGCTTTCTTT
CASSSGNTEAFF
>NA|TRBD1|TRBJ2-5|TRBV20-1
TGCAGTGCTAGAGGGGACAGCTGGCAAGAGACCCAGTACTTC
CSARGDSWQETQYF
>NA|NA|TRBJ1-2|TRBV6-1
TGTGCCAGCAGGCAAGATTCTAACTATGGCTACACCTTC
CASRQDSNYGYTF
>few|NA|TRBJ1-5|TRBV7-2
TGTGCCAGCAGAAGCGGGGAGCGGCCCCAGCATTTT
CASRSGERPQHF
>NA|TRBD1|TRBJ2-3|TRBV29-1
TGCAGCGTCCCGAGGACAGGGACTAGCACAGATACGCAGTATTTT
CSVPRTGTSTDTQYF
>many|NA|TRBJ2-1|TRBV12-3/TRBV12-4
TGTGCCAGCAGAGGGGGGGGCGGGGCCTGGGGGAATGAGCAGTTCTTC
CASRGGGGAWGNEQFF
>many|NA|TRBJ1-1|TRBV12-3/TRBV12-4
TGTGCCAGCAGTTTACCGAACAGGGACGCCACTGAAGCTTTCTTT
CASSLPNRDATEAFF
>few|NA|TRBJ1-1|TRBV12-3/TRBV12-4
TGTGCCAGCAGTTCACAACAGGGTACCACTGAAGCTTTCTTT
CASSSQQGTTEAFF